This T cell receptor beta chain was profiled in a study of TIL therapy for anti-PD-1-resistant metastatic lung cancer. The V gene end was trimmed by 6 bases and the J gene end by 1 base; junction bases not matched to a gene: 9. There are 15 residues in the CDR3. The germline V gene encodes CDR1 MGHDK and CDR2 SYGVNS. Sequencing used immunoSEQ v3. Method: immunoSEQ multiplex PCR; TCRdb's copy keeps in-frame clones and lacks some. This table has more than 20,000 clones, about two thirds appearing once. Noted time point: pre-treatment sample, taken before nivolumab and TIL therapy. Tumor tissue came from excised metastases, mostly pleural nodules or supraclavicular lymph nodes.

This clonotype was sampled from a person between 25 and 80 years old with non-small cell lung cancer. This chain uses TRBV25-1 with TRBJ2-7; 7 bases fit TRBD1. Sequenced here: tumor tissue, sampled at baseline. The CDR3 reads CASSGQAKGSYEQYF. The CDR3 DNA reads TGTGCCAGCAGCGGACAGGCAAAAGGATCCTACGAGCAGTACTTC.